This T cell receptor (beta chain) was recorded in a study of blood T cell repertoires in COVID-19. For the study at large: The origin of the acute and convalescent COVID-19 samples was the United States, Italy and Spain. Nucleic acid was either cDNA or gDNA, and it came from T cells, B-cell-depleted T cells, or PBMCs.

V shed 6 bases and J 5 bases; nucleotides not matched to a gene: 12. Germline V gives CDR1 MNHEY, CDR2 SMNVEV (reference sequence). The CDR3 has 16 residues. The Seattle patients joined while their infection was active and were tracked longitudinally afterward. Per the original methods: Nucleated cell counts were estimated from reference gene primer amplification. TCRdb's copy holds only in-frame clones and misses some; the assay was immunoSEQ multiplex PCR. The V and J calls and clone size are taken from that table; D and trimming were inferred from the DNA. The sample lists fewer than 200,000 clones; roughly 81% were seen once.

This receptor was obtained from a woman of 80 years or more with COVID-19, enrolled during active disease. Input material: peripheral blood. This rearrangement joins TRBV27 to TRBJ2-1; 8 positions match TRBD2. The CDR3: CASRWSGGMVNNEQFF. The CDR3 DNA reads as TGTGCCAGCAGATGGAGCGGGGGCATGGTTAACAATGAGCAGTTCTTC.